Below, one TCR beta chain is given with its context. What it binds is unknown. The data originate from a study of cytomegalovirus exposure and HLA in healthy donors. Across the study: Around 80 million unique TCRs from HLA-typed donors were held in an early data release. Notes on the study in general: Highly shared sequence variants in one cluster were likely a sequencing artifact.

V was cut by 3 bases and J by 0 bases, with 14 bases left in between. This CDR3 has 17 residues. The germline V gene has CDR1 KGHSH and CDR2 LQKENI. Primers: 60 Vbeta forward and 13 Jbeta reverse. Assay: immunoSEQ multiplex PCR; the TCRdb copy retains only in-frame clones and omits some. The table lists some 120,000 clones, approximately 80% of them singletons. This rearrangement joins TRBV18 to TRBJ1-4; weak D call: TRBD1 (6 bases). This clonotype was obtained from a man between 40 and 49 years old in good health and CMV-seronegative. Sequenced: PBMCs. CDR3 amino acids: CASSPQTRTATNEKLFF. The CDR3 coding sequence is TGTGCCAGCTCACCGCAAACGCGGACAGCAACTAATGAAAAACTGTTTTTT.